This T cell receptor (beta chain) comes out of a study of monozygotic twins with inflammatory bowel disease. Study-level points and caveats: The authors note that differing immunosuppressive treatments may have added variability to patient repertoires. Telling different T cell subtypes apart from each other was not possible.

The CDR3 is 15 residues long. CDR1 KGHSH and CDR2 LQKENI come from the germline V gene. Concerning this clonotype: Its antigen remains unidentified.

Input per TCR library consisted of 3500 ng of total RNA. Researchers ran eight separate cDNA reactions for each sample. TCRdb re-analyzed the 5' RACE reads; it lists each CDR3 protein once, without DNA. The listing records around 370,000 distinct CDR3 sequences. V usage is TRBV18 and J usage is TRBJ1-6; TCRdb calls TRBD1, which cannot be checked without DNA. Sequencing used blood. The clonotype originates from a human donor with ulcerative colitis or Crohn's disease, or a healthy co-twin of an affected twin (not recorded which). The CDR3 reads CASSPTGLYNSPLHF.